The sequence of this T cell receptor beta chain was determined in a study of blood T cells in healthy people across ages. The study, taken as a whole, reports: Age showed a roughly linear inverse relationship with TCR beta diversity per million T cells.

V lost 5 bases to trimming and J lost 3 bases, with 15 bases between them. CDR3 length: 16 residues. Germline assignment: CDR1 KGHDR and CDR2 SFDVKD. With regard to this clonotype: Its antigen remains unknown.

Then a second PCR, running roughly 6 to 11 cycles, was carried out with a sample-barcoded 5' primer and a J-beta primer mix. Each cDNA molecule was tagged by a template-switch adaptor with 12 random nucleotides. MiXCR, run by TCRdb on the 5' RACE reads, gives a single entry per CDR3 protein. The sample has fewer than 650,000 distinct CDR3 sequences, roughly a quarter seen once; the top ten hold under 4.5%. Separately, the same data were catalogued under a study of T cells of mothers and their children. That work states: The authors detected no persistent microchimeric T cell clones.

Sequencing used blood. The rearrangement uses TRBV24-1 and TRBJ2-2; possibly TRBD2 for D (6 bases). This receptor was identified in a boy between 2 and 10 years old in good health. CDR3 in DNA: TGTGCCACCAGTGTCGGACGGGAGTGGTACACCGGGGAGCTGTTTTTT. The encoded protein is CATSVGREWYTGELFF.